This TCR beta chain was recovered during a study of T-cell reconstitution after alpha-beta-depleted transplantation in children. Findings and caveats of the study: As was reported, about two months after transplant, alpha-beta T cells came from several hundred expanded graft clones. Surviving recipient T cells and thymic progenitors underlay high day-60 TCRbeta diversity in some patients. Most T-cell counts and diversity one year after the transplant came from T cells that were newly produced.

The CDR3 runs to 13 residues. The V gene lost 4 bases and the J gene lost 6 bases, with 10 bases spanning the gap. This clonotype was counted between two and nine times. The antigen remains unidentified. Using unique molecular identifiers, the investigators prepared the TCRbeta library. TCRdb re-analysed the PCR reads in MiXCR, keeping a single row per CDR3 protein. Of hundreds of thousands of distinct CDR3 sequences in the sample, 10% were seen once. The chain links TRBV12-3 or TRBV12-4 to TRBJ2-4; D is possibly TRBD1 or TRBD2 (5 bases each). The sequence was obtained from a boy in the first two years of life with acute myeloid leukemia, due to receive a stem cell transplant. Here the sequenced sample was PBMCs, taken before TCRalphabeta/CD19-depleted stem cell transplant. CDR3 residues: CASSWGSGNIQYF. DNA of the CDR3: TGTGCCAGCAGTTGGGGGTCGGGAAACATTCAGTACTTC.